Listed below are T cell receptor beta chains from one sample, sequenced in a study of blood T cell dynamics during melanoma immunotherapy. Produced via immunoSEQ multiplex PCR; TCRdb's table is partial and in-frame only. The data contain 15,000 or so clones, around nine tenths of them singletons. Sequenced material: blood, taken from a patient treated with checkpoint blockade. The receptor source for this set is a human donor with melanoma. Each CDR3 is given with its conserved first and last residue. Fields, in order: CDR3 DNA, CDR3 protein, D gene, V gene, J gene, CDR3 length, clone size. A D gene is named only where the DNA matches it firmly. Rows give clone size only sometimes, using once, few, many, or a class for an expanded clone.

TGTGCCAGCGCCCCGGGAGCGGGCGCCGGGGAGCTGTTTTTT,CASAPGAGAGELFF,.,TRBV6-6,TRBJ2-2,14,.
TGTGCCAGCAGCCCGGACCAGAGCTCCTACAATGAGCAGTTCTTC,CASSPDQSSYNEQFF,.,TRBV5-4,TRBJ2-1,15,.
TGTGCCAGCAGCCCGATGGGGGAGGTCACCGGGGAGCTGTTTTTT,CASSPMGEVTGELFF,.,TRBV4-2,TRBJ2-2,15,.
TGTGCTAGCAGCCCTGATCTAGCTGATACGCAGTATTTT,CASSPDLADTQYF,.,TRBV7-7,TRBJ2-3,13,.
TGCGCCAGCAGCCAAGAACTACAGCTTTACAATGAGCAGTTCTTC,CASSQELQLYNEQFF,.,TRBV4-3,TRBJ2-1,15,.
TGTGCCAGCAGTAGCACAGGCTCCTACGAGCAGTACTTC,CASSSTGSYEQYF,.,TRBV28,TRBJ2-7,13,.
TGTGCCAGCAGCCCAACGGGCAGGGTGGTCCAGCCCCAGCATTTT,CASSPTGRVVQPQHF,.,TRBV4-2,TRBJ1-5,15,.
TGTGCCAGCAGCTTAGCCGGCAGCCTGAACTATGGCTACACCTTC,CASSLAGSLNYGYTF,.,TRBV13,TRBJ1-2,15,.
TGTGCCAGCATTTCGGGAGGGGTGTTGTCCTACAATGAGCAGTTCTTC,CASISGGVLSYNEQFF,TRBD2,TRBV28,TRBJ2-1,16,.
TGTGCCAGCAACCTCCATTACCAAGAGACCCAGTACTTC,CASNLHYQETQYF,.,TRBV7-2,TRBJ2-5,13,.
TGTGCCAGCAGTAGGGGGACGTCCCACAATGAGCAGTTCTTC,CASSRGTSHNEQFF,.,TRBV2,TRBJ2-1,14,.
TGTGCCAGCAGCGGGGTTGTCTCCTACGAGCAGTACTTC,CASSGVVSYEQYF,.,TRBV2,TRBJ2-7,13,.
TGTGCCAGCAGCGAGAGCGGGAGGGACACCGGGGAGCTGTTTTTT,CASSESGRDTGELFF,TRBD2,TRBV28,TRBJ2-2,15,few
TGTGCCAGCACCCTCTTACTCTCGAGCTCCTATAATTCACCCCTCCACTTT,CASTLLLSSSYNSPLHF,.,TRBV28,TRBJ1-6,17,.
TGTGCCAGCAGCCCACCGGGAGGGCCGTTGGTCTTC,CASSPPGGPLVF,TRBD2,TRBV6-4,TRBJ2-1,12,.
TGTGCCAGCTCACCACTCTCAACAGGGGTCGACACCGGGGAGCTGTTTTTT,CASSPLSTGVDTGELFF,TRBD1,TRBV18,TRBJ2-2,17,.
TGTGCCAGCTCACCGACAGGGGAGAGCACCGGGGAGCTGTTTTTT,CASSPTGESTGELFF,TRBD1,TRBV18,TRBJ2-2,15,.
TGCGCCAGCAGTCGGCTTGGACAGAGAATGGAGGGCTCTGGAAACACCATATATTTT,CASSRLGQRMEGSGNTIYF,.,TRBV4-3,TRBJ1-3,19,.
TGTGCCACCAGCAGAGTCCCGGGACAGGGGCAGAACACTGAAGCTTTCTTT,CATSRVPGQGQNTEAFF,TRBD1,TRBV15,TRBJ1-1,17,.
TGTGCCAGCAGCGGGACAAGGAATCAGCCCCAGCATTTT,CASSGTRNQPQHF,.,TRBV27,TRBJ1-5,13,.
TGTGCCTGGAGTGTCCTCAGGTACTACGAGCAGTACTTC,CAWSVLRYYEQYF,.,TRBV30,TRBJ2-7,13,.
TGTGCCAGCTCACCGACCTCCTCCTATAATTCACCCCTCCACTTT,CASSPTSSYNSPLHF,.,TRBV18,TRBJ1-6,15,.
TGTGCCAGCAGCCAAGAAGAGACTAGATGGGCGAATCTAGAGCAGTTCTTC,CASSQEETRWANLEQFF,.,TRBV4-2,TRBJ2-1,17,.
TGTGCCAGCAGCTACAGGGAAGCGGGAGGGCCGGGGCAGTTCTTC,CASSYREAGGPGQFF,TRBD2,TRBV5-8,TRBJ2-1,15,.
TGTGCCAGCTCACCGGACTTAGACAGGGTCTACGAGCAGTACTTC,CASSPDLDRVYEQYF,TRBD1,TRBV18,TRBJ2-7,15,.
TGTGCCAGCAGCCCATCCCGACTAGCGGGGCTGTACAATGAGCAGTTCTTC,CASSPSRLAGLYNEQFF,TRBD2,TRBV7-9,TRBJ2-1,17,.
TGTGCCAGCAGCCAAGACAGTTCAGCTTTCTTT,CASSQDSSAFF,.,TRBV14,TRBJ1-1,11,few
TGTGCCAGCAGTTACGGGCGGGACAACACCGGGGAGCTGTTTTTT,CASSYGRDNTGELFF,.,TRBV6-5,TRBJ2-2,15,.
TGTGCCAGCAGTTTAATCCAGGGGTTTGAAAAACTGTTTTTT,CASSLIQGFEKLFF,.,TRBV28,TRBJ1-4,14,.
TGTGCCAGCACCGTTGACAGGGGGCTCAGAGATACGCAGTATTTT,CASTVDRGLRDTQYF,TRBD1,TRBV6-1,TRBJ2-3,15,once
TGCGCCAGCAGCTTGGTAGTAGCGCCATACGAGCAGTACTTC,CASSLVVAPYEQYF,.,TRBV5-1,TRBJ2-7,14,once
TGCAGCGTTAGGGGTATTTTGACTGAAGCTTTCTTT,CSVRGILTEAFF,.,TRBV29-1,TRBJ1-1,12,.
TGTGCCAGCAGCCAGTCGGGGGGGTCGGACACTGAAGCTTTCTTT,CASSQSGGSDTEAFF,.,TRBV4-2,TRBJ1-1,15,.
TGTGCCAGCAGCCGACCCGGGACAGCCCCTCACTACACCTTC,CASSRPGTAPHYTF,TRBD1,TRBV28,TRBJ1-2,14,.
TGCGCCAGCAGCCGCGGGACAGGGGGAGGCTACACCTTC,CASSRGTGGGYTF,TRBD1,TRBV4-1,TRBJ1-2,13,.
TGTGCCACCAGCAGAGACAGGGCCCAAGAGACCCAGTACTTC,CATSRDRAQETQYF,.,TRBV15,TRBJ2-5,14,.
TGTGCCAGCAGCCCGGACCTGACTGAGCAGTTCTTC,CASSPDLTEQFF,.,TRBV7-9,TRBJ2-1,12,.
TGCAGTGCTATGGGGCCACCCCTCCACTTT,CSAMGPPLHF,.,TRBV20-1,TRBJ1-6,10,.
TGTGCCAGCAGTGCCGGACTCGGTCCTCCAGCCAAAAACATTCAGTACTTC,CASSAGLGPPAKNIQYF,.,TRBV2,TRBJ2-4,17,.
TGTGCCAGCAGTCCCGAGGGGGGCACAGATACGCAGTATTTT,CASSPEGGTDTQYF,.,TRBV28,TRBJ2-3,14,.